This T cell receptor beta chain was profiled in a study of blood T cell repertoires in COVID-19. Study-wide background: The United States, Italy and Spain supplied acute and convalescent COVID-19 samples. T cells, B-cell-depleted T cells, or PBMCs supplied cDNA or gDNA.

Under the authors' procedure: Quantification of nucleated cells was approximated via reference gene primer amplification. Only in-frame clones appear in the TCRdb table, and some are missing; sequencing was by immunoSEQ multiplex PCR. The DNA was the basis for D and trimming; V, J and clone size are from that table. The sample lists approximately 170,000 clones, about 88% occurring once. This CDR3 has 17 residues. CDR1 KGHSH and CDR2 LQKENI come from the germline V gene. The J segment lost 4 bases and the V segment lost 3 bases, leaving 9 bases of the junction unmatched. The sequenced sample consisted of peripheral blood. The TCR comes from a man between 45 and 60 years old who had recovered from COVID-19. The rearrangement uses TRBV18 and TRBJ2-6; TRBD2 matches at 7 bases. CDR3 bases: TGTGCCAGCTCACCCAACTGGGGGGGAGCCGGGGCCAACGTCCTGACTTTC. Translating gives CASSPNWGGAGANVLTF. The entire variable domain, with the rest obtained from reference TRBV18 and TRBJ2-6, is as follows: NAGVMQNPRHLVRRRGQEARLRCSPMKGHSHVYWYRQLPEEGLKFMVYLQKENIIDESGMPKERFSAEFPKEGPSILRIQQVVRGDSAAYFCASSPNWGGAGANVLTFGAGSRLTVL.